This T cell receptor beta chain was sequenced for a study of shared clonotypes between healthy human individuals. Sequencing was performed with immunoSEQ multiplex PCR; in TCRdb, only in-frame clones are kept and a portion is missing. The data show about 1.1 million clones, with 60% to 85% seen just once and 0.89% held by the top ten. Trimming cost V 4 bases and J 2 bases, with 14 bases left between them. There are 15 residues in the CDR3. Germline V gene lookup returns CDR1 SGHDT and CDR2 YYEEEE. Sequenced input: memory CD4+ T cells from PBMCs. As for subset: CD45RA-negative fraction. This clonotype was sampled from a young man in good health. Some clones in this sample may be carry-over from other donors' samples. The chain couples TRBV5-6 to TRBJ2-3; D gene uncertain. The CDR3 bases are TGTGCCAGCAGCACCACACTTACCTACACAGATACGCAGTATTTT. Its translation: CASSTTLTYTDTQYF.